A selection of T cell receptor beta chains follows, all from one sample in a study of blood T cells in healthy people across ages. Each CDR3 protein gets one entry after TCRdb re-called the 5' RACE reads with MiXCR. Among about 1 million distinct CDR3 sequences listed, under 30% were seen once. Separately, the same data were catalogued under a study of T cells of mothers and their children.

Sequences were obtained from blood. Every receptor here comes from a girl aged 2-10 years in good health. Both conserved end residues are part of each CDR3. D genes are given only for firm matches. Some rows mark clone size as missing; the rest say once, few, many or name a class of expanded clone.

clone size,D gene,V gene,J gene,CDR3 protein,CDR3 DNA
few,.,TRBV29-1,TRBJ2-7,CSVEDNNYEQYF,TGCAGCGTTGAAGATAACAACTACGAGCAGTACTTC
few,.,TRBV25-1,TRBJ1-2,CASSFSSGYYTF,TGTGCCAGCAGTTTTTCCTCAGGGTACTACACCTTC
few,.,TRBV7-8,TRBJ1-3,CASSLVPDQTSLENTIYF,TGTGCCAGCAGCTTAGTTCCGGACCAGACCTCTTTGGAAAACACCATATATTTT
few,.,TRBV10-3,TRBJ2-3,CAISGGEIVDTQYF,TGTGCCATCAGTGGAGGGGAAATCGTAGATACGCAGTATTTT
.,TRBD1,TRBV29-1,TRBJ2-2,CSVESGAGGYTGELFF,TGCAGCGTTGAGTCCGGTGCAGGGGGCTACACCGGGGAGCTGTTTTTT
.,.,TRBV4-2,TRBJ2-2,CASSQDHEGVEAGELFF,TGTGCCAGCAGCCAAGATCATGAAGGGGTGGAGGCCGGGGAGCTGTTTTTT
.,.,TRBV5-1,TRBJ2-3,CASSFGDYTQYF,TGCGCCAGCAGCTTCGGAGATTATACGCAGTATTTT
few,TRBD2,TRBV7-2,TRBJ2-7,CASSLAAGGTYEQYF,TGTGCCAGCAGCTTAGCAGCGGGGGGTACCTACGAGCAGTACTTC
few,TRBD1,TRBV11-2,TRBJ1-4,CASSLEGQGINEKLFF,TGTGCCAGCAGCTTAGAGGGACAGGGGATTAATGAAAAACTGTTTTTT
.,.,TRBV29-1,TRBJ2-4,CSAPLGDIQYF,TGCAGCGCGCCCCTGGGGGACATTCAGTACTTC
few,.,TRBV29-1,TRBJ1-4,CSVEAERGKLFF,TGCAGCGTTGAAGCCGAGCGGGGAAAACTGTTTTTT
.,TRBD2,TRBV7-9,TRBJ2-1,CASSFPGTRNEQFF,TGTGCCAGCAGCTTTCCCGGGACTAGAAATGAGCAGTTCTTC
.,TRBD1,TRBV11-2,TRBJ2-7,CASSLAGQVYEQYF,TGTGCCAGCAGCTTAGCCGGACAGGTGTACGAGCAGTACTTC
.,.,TRBV20-1,TRBJ1-2,CSARAPPEYYGYTF,TGCAGTGCTAGAGCGCCACCGGAATACTATGGCTACACCTTC
.,.,TRBV20-1,TRBJ1-1,CSANSDTEAFF,TGCAGTGCTAATTCAGACACTGAAGCTTTCTTT
.,.,TRBV29-1,TRBJ2-3,CSVEERGDTQYF,TGCAGCGTTGAAGAACGGGGGGATACGCAGTATTTT
few,.,TRBV6-5,TRBJ2-7,CASSKGTLSGQYF,TGTGCCAGCAGCAAGGGTACGCTAAGCGGGCAGTACTTC
.,.,TRBV20-1,TRBJ2-3,CSASRGPDTQYF,TGCAGTGCCTCCAGGGGCCCAGATACGCAGTATTTT
few,TRBD1,TRBV9,TRBJ2-1,CASSEEGQGYNEQFF,TGTGCCAGCAGCGAAGAAGGACAGGGCTACAATGAGCAGTTCTTC
few,TRBD1,TRBV6-5,TRBJ2-2,CASSYSTGVTGELFF,TGTGCCAGCAGTTACTCAACAGGGGTCACCGGGGAGCTGTTTTTT
.,TRBD2,TRBV6-1,TRBJ2-7,CASSGGRGSYEQYF,TGTGCCAGCAGTGGAGGGAGGGGTTCCTACGAGCAGTACTTC
few,.,TRBV6-1,TRBJ2-3,CASSEVGSATQYF,TGTGCCAGCAGTGAAGTTGGTAGCGCTACGCAGTATTTT
few,TRBD1,TRBV6-2/TRBV6-3,TRBJ1-5,CASTSGGRGNQPQHF,TGTGCCAGCACCTCAGGGGGCAGGGGGAATCAGCCCCAGCATTTT
few,TRBD1,TRBV7-9,TRBJ2-7,CASSLAGQGVHEQYF,TGTGCCAGCAGCTTGGCGGGACAGGGAGTACACGAGCAGTACTTC
few,.,TRBV20-1,TRBJ2-1,CSASRAGRRSTYNEQFF,TGCAGTGCAAGCAGGGCCGGGCGGCGGTCTACCTACAATGAGCAGTTCTTC
few,.,TRBV3-1,TRBJ1-1,CASSQVGGPEAFF,TGTGCCAGCAGCCAAGTAGGCGGCCCGGAAGCTTTCTTT
.,TRBD1,TRBV27,TRBJ2-7,CASSPRQGSGEQYF,TGTGCCAGCAGTCCCCGACAGGGGTCGGGCGAGCAGTACTTC
.,.,TRBV7-9,TRBJ1-1,CASSLEFSEAFF,TGTGCCAGCAGCTTAGAGTTCTCTGAAGCTTTCTTT
.,.,TRBV12-3/TRBV12-4,TRBJ1-2,CASSLEGLLPYGYTF,TGTGCCAGCAGTTTAGAGGGCCTCCTCCCCTATGGCTACACCTTC
.,TRBD1,TRBV4-2,TRBJ1-5,CASSQQDRDRNQPQHF,TGTGCCAGCAGCCAACAGGACAGGGATCGGAATCAGCCCCAGCATTTT
.,.,TRBV9,TRBJ2-5,CACTLSGGQETQYF,TGTGCCTGCACTCTATCCGGGGGCCAGGAGACCCAGTACTTC
.,.,TRBV4-1,TRBJ2-7,CASSLDTAVYEQYF,TGCGCCAGCAGCCTAGACACGGCGGTGTACGAGCAGTACTTC
.,.,TRBV6-5,TRBJ2-5,CASSPGDKETQYF,TGTGCCAGCAGTCCCGGGGACAAAGAGACCCAGTACTTC
.,TRBD1,TRBV29-1,TRBJ1-5,CSVQMGTGLNQPQHF,TGCAGCGTCCAAATGGGGACAGGGCTCAATCAGCCCCAGCATTTT
few,.,TRBV7-3,TRBJ2-1,CASSLWGGQVSNEQFF,TGTGCCAGCAGCTTATGGGGGGGGCAGGTTTCCAATGAGCAGTTCTTC
few,.,TRBV5-5,TRBJ2-5,CASSLGDSLGTQYF,TGTGCCAGCAGCTTGGGGGACTCCCTGGGAACCCAGTACTTC
few,TRBD2,TRBV29-1,TRBJ2-1,CSVEDAKRELDEQFF,TGCAGCGTTGAAGATGCGAAGCGGGAGCTCGATGAGCAGTTCTTC
once,TRBD2,TRBV9,TRBJ2-2,CASSVSSGGLGGELFF,TGTGCCAGCAGCGTATCTAGCGGGGGACTTGGGGGGGAGCTGTTTTTT
.,.,TRBV7-7,TRBJ2-2,CASSLGGADTGELFF,TGTGCTAGCAGCTTAGGAGGGGCGGACACCGGGGAGCTGTTTTTT
few,.,TRBV5-5,TRBJ2-1,CASSYAGTIYNEQFF,TGTGCCAGCAGCTATGCAGGAACCATATACAATGAGCAGTTCTTC
few,.,TRBV29-1,TRBJ1-1,CSVDQVGKDTEAFF,TGCAGCGTTGATCAGGTGGGGAAAGACACTGAAGCTTTCTTT
.,TRBD1,TRBV28,TRBJ2-5,CASSDRGKRGTQYF,TGTGCCAGCTCAGACAGGGGCAAAAGGGGGACCCAGTACTTC
few,TRBD1,TRBV7-9,TRBJ1-1,CASSSGGFEAFF,TGTGCCAGCAGCTCAGGGGGCTTTGAAGCTTTCTTT
.,.,TRBV12-3/TRBV12-4,TRBJ2-7,CASSPAEQGRGCYEQYF,TGTGCCAGCAGTCCCGCTGAACAGGGTCGGGGTTGCTATGAGCAGTACTTC
.,.,TRBV20-1,TRBJ2-7,CSAREIRVAPSYEQYF,TGCAGTGCTAGAGAAATTAGGGTGGCCCCTTCCTACGAGCAGTACTTC
few,.,TRBV28,TRBJ1-2,CASSRQLYGYTF,TGTGCCAGCAGCCGACAGCTATATGGCTACACCTTC
.,.,TRBV29-1,TRBJ1-4,CSVFIATNEKLFF,TGCAGCGTCTTCATTGCAACTAATGAAAAACTGTTTTTT
few,TRBD1,TRBV4-2,TRBJ2-1,CASSPYENLPGGNEQFF,TGTGCCAGCAGCCCCTATGAGAATCTCCCAGGGGGCAATGAGCAGTTCTTC
.,.,TRBV20-1,TRBJ2-1,CSALRNEQFF,TGCAGTGCACTTCGGAATGAGCAGTTCTTC
.,.,TRBV10-3,TRBJ2-7,CAISVGREFQYF,TGTGCCATCAGTGTGGGAAGAGAATTCCAGTACTTC
.,.,TRBV14,TRBJ2-1,CASSVWGADGQFF,TGTGCCAGCAGCGTTTGGGGGGCAGATGGGCAGTTCTTC
.,.,TRBV24-1,TRBJ2-1,CATSDLDGLDNEQLF,TGTGCCACCAGTGATTTGGACGGACTCGACAATGAGCAGCTCTTC
.,.,TRBV10-3,TRBJ1-1,CAIKDRNTEAFF,TGTGCCATCAAGGACAGGAACACTGAAGCTTTCTTT